This note documents a single T cell receptor beta chain sequence. How the authors handled the data: Nucleated cell number was recorded as an estimate derived from reference gene primer amplification. Assay: immunoSEQ multiplex PCR; the TCRdb copy retains only in-frame clones and omits some. V and J calls and clone size follow that table, whereas D and trimming were derived from the DNA. The sample contains 140,000 or so clones, roughly 80% of which appear only once. The CDR3 length is 19 residues. Trimming cost V 2 bases and J 1 base; bases outside gene matches: 15. Germline CDR1 reads KGHSH; CDR2 reads LQKENI. These data are taken from a study of blood T cell repertoires in COVID-19.

The specimen sequenced was peripheral blood. The genes are TRBV18 and TRBJ1-1; 8 bases map to TRBD1. The receptor's source is a human donor in a cohort sampled during active COVID-19. CDR3 nucleotide sequence: TGTGCCAGCTCACCAGTTAGAGGACAGGGTGTAGGGAGGAACACTGAAGCTTTCTTT. As protein: CASSPVRGQGVGRNTEAFF.